This entry lists 4 T cell receptor beta chains sequenced from one sample in a study of blood T cell repertoires in COVID-19. Clones were read by immunoSEQ multiplex PCR, and TCRdb kept only the in-frame ones, dropping some. The repertoire holds tens of thousands of clones, approximately 82% seen once, with roughly 25% in the top ten. Material for sequencing was peripheral blood. All receptors derive from a man aged 55 to 70 with acute or convalescent COVID-19.

CDR3 DNA: TGTGCCAGCAGCGGACAGAGAATCTCCGGGGAGCTGTTTTTT. Translation: CASSGQRISGELFF. V is TRBV2 and J is TRBJ2-2; D perhaps matches TRBD1 (6 bases). Trimming pared 6 bases from V and 6 bases from J, leaving 14 bases between. Germline-derived CDR1 and CDR2 are SNHLY and FYNNEI. This CDR3 is built from 14 residues.

V and J are TRBV6-2 or TRBV6-3 and TRBJ1-1; D possibly corresponds to TRBD1 (6 bases). V lost 0 bases and J lost 8, with 13 bases in between. Germline CDR1 reads MNHEY; CDR2 reads SVGEGT. CDR3 size: 14 residues. The CDR3 coding sequence is TGTGCCAGCAGTTACTCTGGGGTTGGACAGGAAGCTTTCTTT. Protein: CASSYSGVGQEAFF.

The V gene is TRBV12-3 or TRBV12-4, the J gene TRBJ1-2; no reliable D call. V dropped 3 bases and J dropped 8 bases, with 13 bases sitting between them. The CDR3 runs 13 residues. The CDR3: CASSLQVRRGYTF. CDR3 nucleotide sequence: TGTGCCAGCAGTTTGCAGGTCAGACGGGGCTACACCTTC.

The chain recombines TRBV6-1 with TRBJ1-6; tentatively, D is TRBD1 (6 bases). Germline V gene lookup returns CDR1 MNHNS and CDR2 SASEGT. Deletions cut 10 bases from V and 3 bases from J, with 16 bases between. CDR3 length equals 15 residues. CDR3 residues: CATSRGSDYNSPLHF. The CDR3 DNA reads as TGTGCCACCTCTAGGGGGTCCGACTATAATTCACCCCTCCACTTT.